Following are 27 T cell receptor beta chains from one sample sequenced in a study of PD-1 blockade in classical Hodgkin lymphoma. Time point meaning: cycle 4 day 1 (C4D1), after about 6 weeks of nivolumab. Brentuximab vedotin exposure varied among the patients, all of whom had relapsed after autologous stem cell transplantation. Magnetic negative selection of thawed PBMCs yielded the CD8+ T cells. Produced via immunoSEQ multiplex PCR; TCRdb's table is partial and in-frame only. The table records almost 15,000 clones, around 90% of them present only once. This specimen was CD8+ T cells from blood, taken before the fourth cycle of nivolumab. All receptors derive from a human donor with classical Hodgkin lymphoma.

The CDR3 protein is CSARGSGELFF. DNA for the CDR3: TGCAGCGCCAGGGGGTCCGGGGAGCTGTTTTTT. The rearrangement uses TRBV29-1 and TRBJ2-2; TRBD1 agrees at 7 bases. The junction had 2 bases not matched to a gene; V was cut back by 7 bases and J by 6 bases. This CDR3 spans 11 amino acids. Germline V lookup: CDR1 SQVTM, CDR2 ANQGSEA.

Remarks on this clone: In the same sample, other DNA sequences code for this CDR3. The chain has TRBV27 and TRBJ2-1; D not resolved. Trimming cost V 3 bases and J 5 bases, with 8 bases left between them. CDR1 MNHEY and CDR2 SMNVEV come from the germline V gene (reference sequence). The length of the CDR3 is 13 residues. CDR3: CASSFVGNNEQFF. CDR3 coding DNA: TGTGCCAGCAGTTTCGTGGGAAACAATGAGCAGTTCTTC.

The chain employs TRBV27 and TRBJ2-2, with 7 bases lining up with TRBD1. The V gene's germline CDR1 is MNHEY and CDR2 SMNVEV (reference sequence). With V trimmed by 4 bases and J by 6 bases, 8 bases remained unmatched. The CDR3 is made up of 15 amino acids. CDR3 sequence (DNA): TGTGCCAGCAGTTCGACAGGGAACGGGGCCGGGGAGCTGTTTTTT. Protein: CASSSTGNGAGELFF.

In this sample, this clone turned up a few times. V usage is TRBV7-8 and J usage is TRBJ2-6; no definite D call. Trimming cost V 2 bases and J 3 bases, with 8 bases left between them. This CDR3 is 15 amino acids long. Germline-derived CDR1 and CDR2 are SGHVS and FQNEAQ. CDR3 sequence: CASSLWESGANVLTF. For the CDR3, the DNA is TGTGCCAGCAGCTTATGGGAAAGTGGGGCCAACGTCCTGACTTTC. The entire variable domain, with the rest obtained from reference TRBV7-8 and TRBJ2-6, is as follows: GAGVSQSPRYKVAKRGQDVALRCDPISGHVSLFWYQQALGQGPEFLTYFQNEAQLDKSGLPSDRFFAERPEGSVSTLKIQRTQQEDSAVYLCASSLWESGANVLTFGAGSRLTVL.

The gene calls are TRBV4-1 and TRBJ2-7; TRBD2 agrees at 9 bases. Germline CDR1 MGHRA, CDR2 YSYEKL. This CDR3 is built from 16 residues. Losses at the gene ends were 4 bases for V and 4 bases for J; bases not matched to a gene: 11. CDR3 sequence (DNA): TGCGCCAGCAGCCTGTACGAAGGACTAGCGACGTACGAGCAGTACTTC. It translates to CASSLYEGLATYEQYF.

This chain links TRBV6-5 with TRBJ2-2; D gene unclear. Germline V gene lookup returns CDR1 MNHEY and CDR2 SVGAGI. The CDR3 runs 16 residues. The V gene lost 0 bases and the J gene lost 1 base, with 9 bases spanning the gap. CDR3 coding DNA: TGTGCCAGCAGTTACTCAAGGATCAGGAACACCGGGGAGCTGTTTTTT. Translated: CASSYSRIRNTGELFF.

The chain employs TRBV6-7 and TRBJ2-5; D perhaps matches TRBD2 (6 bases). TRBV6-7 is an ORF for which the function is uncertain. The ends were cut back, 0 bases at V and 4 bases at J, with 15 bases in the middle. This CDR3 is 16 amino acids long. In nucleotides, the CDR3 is TGTGCCAGCAGTTACTCGAATTTTGGGGGAGGAGAGACCCAGTACTTC. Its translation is CASSYSNFGGGETQYF.

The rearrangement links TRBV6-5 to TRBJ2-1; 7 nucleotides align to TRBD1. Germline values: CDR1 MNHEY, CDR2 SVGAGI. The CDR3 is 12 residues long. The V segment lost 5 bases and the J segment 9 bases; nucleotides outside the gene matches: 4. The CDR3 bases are TGTGCCAGCAGTAGGGACAGCGGTGAGCAGTTCTTC. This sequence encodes CASSRDSGEQFF.

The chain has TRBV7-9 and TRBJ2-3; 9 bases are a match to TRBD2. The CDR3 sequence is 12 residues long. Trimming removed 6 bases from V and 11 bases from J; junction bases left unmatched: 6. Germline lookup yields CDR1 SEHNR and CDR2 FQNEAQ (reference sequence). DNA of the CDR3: TGTGCCAGCAGTTCGACTAGCGGCGAGCAGTATTTT. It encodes CASSSTSGEQYF.

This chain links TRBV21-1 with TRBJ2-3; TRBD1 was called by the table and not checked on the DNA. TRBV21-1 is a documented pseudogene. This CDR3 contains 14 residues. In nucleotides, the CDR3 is TGTGCCAGCAGCGACAAGGGGGGCACAGATACGCAGTATTTT. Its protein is CASSDKGGTDTQYF.

CDR3 region: CASSIRAYPGKLFF. The CDR3 region has the DNA TGTGCCAGCAGTATTCGGGCTTACCCTGGAAAACTGTTTTTT. The chain carries TRBV28 and TRBJ1-4, with D unclear. V was clipped by 5 bases and J by 10 bases, with 17 bases between them. The CDR3 covers 14 residues. Germline-derived CDR1 and CDR2 are MDHEN and SYDVKM.

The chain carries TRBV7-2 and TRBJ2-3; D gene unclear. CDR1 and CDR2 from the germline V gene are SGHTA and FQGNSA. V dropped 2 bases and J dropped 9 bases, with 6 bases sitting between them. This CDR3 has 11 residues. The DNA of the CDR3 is TGTGCCAGCAGCTTACAGGCAACGCAGTATTTT. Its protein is CASSLQATQYF.

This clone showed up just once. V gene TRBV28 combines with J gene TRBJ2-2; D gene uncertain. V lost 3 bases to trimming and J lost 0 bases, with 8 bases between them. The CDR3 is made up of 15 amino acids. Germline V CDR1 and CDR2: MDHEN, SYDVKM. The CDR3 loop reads CASSFGYANTGELFF. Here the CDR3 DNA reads TGTGCCAGCAGTTTCGGGTACGCGAACACCGGGGAGCTGTTTTTT.

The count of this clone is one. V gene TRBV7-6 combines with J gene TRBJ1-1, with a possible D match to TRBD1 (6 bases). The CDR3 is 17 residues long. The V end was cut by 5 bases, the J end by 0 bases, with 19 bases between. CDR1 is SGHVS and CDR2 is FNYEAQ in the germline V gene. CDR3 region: CASSLSPPQGMNTEAFF. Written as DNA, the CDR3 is TGTGCCAGCAGCCTTAGTCCCCCGCAGGGGATGAACACTGAAGCTTTCTTT.

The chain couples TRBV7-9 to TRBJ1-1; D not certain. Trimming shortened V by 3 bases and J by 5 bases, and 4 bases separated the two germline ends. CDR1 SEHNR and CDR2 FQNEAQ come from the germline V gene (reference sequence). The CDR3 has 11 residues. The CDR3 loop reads CASSLVTEAFF. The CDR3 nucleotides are TGTGCCAGCAGCTTGGTTACTGAAGCTTTCTTT.

CDR3 loop: CASRPRLGTGVETQYF. The CDR3 DNA follows: TGTGCCAGCAGACCAAGGTTGGGGACAGGCGTCGAGACCCAGTACTTC. The chain uses TRBV25-1 and TRBJ2-5; 8 positions agree with TRBD1. V trimming: 6 bases; J trimming: 5 bases; junction bases outside the gene matches: 14. From germline, CDR1 is MGHDK and CDR2 SYGVNS. The length of the CDR3 is 16 residues.

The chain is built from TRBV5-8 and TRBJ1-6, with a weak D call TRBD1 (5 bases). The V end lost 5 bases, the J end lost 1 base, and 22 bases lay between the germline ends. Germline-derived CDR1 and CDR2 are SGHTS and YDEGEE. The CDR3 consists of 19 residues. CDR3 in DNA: TGTGCCAGCAGAAATCCGACAGTGGGAACTTGGTCCTATAATTCACCCCTCCACTTT. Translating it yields CASRNPTVGTWSYNSPLHF. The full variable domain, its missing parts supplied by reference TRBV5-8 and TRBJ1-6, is EAGVTQSPTHLIKTRGQQATLRCSPISGHTSVYWYQQALGLGLQFLLWYDEGEERNRGNFPPRFSGRQFPNYSSELNVNALELEDSALYLCASRNPTVGTWSYNSPLHFGNGTRLTVT.

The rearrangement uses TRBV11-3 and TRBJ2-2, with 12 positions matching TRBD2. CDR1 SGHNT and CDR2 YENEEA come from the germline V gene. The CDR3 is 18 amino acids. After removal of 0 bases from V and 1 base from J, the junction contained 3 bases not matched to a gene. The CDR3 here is CASSLDWGLAGNTGELFF. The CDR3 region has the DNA TGTGCCAGCAGCTTAGATTGGGGACTAGCGGGGAACACCGGGGAGCTGTTTTTT.

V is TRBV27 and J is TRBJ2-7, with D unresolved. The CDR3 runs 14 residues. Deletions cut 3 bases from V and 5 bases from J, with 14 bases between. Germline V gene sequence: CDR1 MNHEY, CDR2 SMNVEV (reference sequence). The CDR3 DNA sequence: TGTGCCAGCAGTTTTCTTCCTAGATGGGACGAGCAGTACTTC. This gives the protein CASSFLPRWDEQYF.

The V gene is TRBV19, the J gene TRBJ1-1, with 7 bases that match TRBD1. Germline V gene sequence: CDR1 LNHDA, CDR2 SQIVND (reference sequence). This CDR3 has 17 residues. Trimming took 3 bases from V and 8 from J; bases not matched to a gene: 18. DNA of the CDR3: TGTGCCAGTAGTATTCCCTCCGTTGACAGGGAAATCGTAGAAGCTTTCTTT. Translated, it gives CASSIPSVDREIVEAFF.

CDR3 DNA sequence: TGTGCCAGCAGCTTAATAGCGGACAATGAGCAGTTCTTC. It translates to CASSLIADNEQFF. This sequence joins TRBV7-2 and TRBJ2-1; D may be TRBD2 (6 bases). This CDR3 region has 13 residues. V was trimmed by 2 bases and J by 5 bases, leaving 7 bases between them. Per germline, CDR1 SGHTA and CDR2 FQGNSA.

The CDR3: CASSFRYGNGPSDEQFF. In DNA form, the CDR3 reads TGTGCCAGCAGTTTTCGTTACGGGAACGGGCCTTCCGATGAGCAGTTCTTC. This sequence joins TRBV27 and TRBJ2-1; a possible D gene is TRBD2 (5 bases). The CDR3 has 17 amino acids. V was clipped by 3 bases and J by 8 bases, with 23 bases between them. The germline CDR1 and CDR2 sequences are MNHEY and SMNVEV (reference sequence).

In nucleotides, the CDR3 is TGTGCCAGCAGCTTAGGGACTAGCGGGGTAATTTCCTACGAGCAGTACTTC. This translates into CASSLGTSGVISYEQYF. V is TRBV11-2 and J is TRBJ2-7, with 12 bases matching TRBD2. V was pared by 1 base and J by 1 base, with 5 bases of the junction left unmatched. Germline V CDR1 and CDR2: SGHAT, FQNNGV. The CDR3 is made up of 17 amino acids.

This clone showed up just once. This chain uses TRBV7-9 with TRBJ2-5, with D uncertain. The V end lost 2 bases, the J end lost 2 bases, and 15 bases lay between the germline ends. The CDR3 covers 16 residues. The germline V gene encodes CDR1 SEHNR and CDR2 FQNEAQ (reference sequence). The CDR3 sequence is CASSLPSVANQETQYF. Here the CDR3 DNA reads TGTGCCAGCAGCTTACCGAGTGTGGCAAATCAAGAGACCCAGTACTTC.

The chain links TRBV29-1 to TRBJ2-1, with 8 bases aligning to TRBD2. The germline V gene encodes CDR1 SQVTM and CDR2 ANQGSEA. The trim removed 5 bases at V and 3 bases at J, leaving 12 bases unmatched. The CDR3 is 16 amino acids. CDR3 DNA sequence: TGCAGCGTTCGATCGGTAGCGGGATTTATCTACAATGAGCAGTTCTTC. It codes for CSVRSVAGFIYNEQFF.

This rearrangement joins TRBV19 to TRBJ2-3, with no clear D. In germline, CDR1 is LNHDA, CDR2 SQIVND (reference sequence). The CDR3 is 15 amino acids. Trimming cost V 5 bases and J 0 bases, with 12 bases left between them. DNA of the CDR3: TGTGCCAGTAGTCAGACTGGGATAAGCACAGATACGCAGTATTTT. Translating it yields CASSQTGISTDTQYF.

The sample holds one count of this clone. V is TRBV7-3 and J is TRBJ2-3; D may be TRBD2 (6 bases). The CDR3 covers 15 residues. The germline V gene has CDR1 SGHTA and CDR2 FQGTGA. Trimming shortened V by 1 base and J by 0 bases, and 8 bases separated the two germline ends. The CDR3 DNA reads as TGTGCCAGCAGCTTAAGTGGAGGGAGCACAGATACGCAGTATTTT. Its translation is CASSLSGGSTDTQYF.